The TCR beta chain described here comes from a study of memory CD4+ T cells and cytomegalovirus serostatus (dated 2019 in TCRdb). At the level of the whole study: A total of some 35 healthy Belgian adults, of whom 9 were CMV seropositive and about 24 were CMV seronegative, were included in the cohort. To replicate a published TCR-based CMV serostatus classifier, the researchers sequenced the CD4+ memory TCRbeta repertoires of a Belgian cohort whose cytomegalovirus serostatus was known.

What the authors observed across the whole study: Only CD4+CD45RO+ memory cells were sequenced, in contrast to the original study, which included naive and memory CD4+ and CD8+ populations. Among the 164 previously reported CMV-associated TCRbeta sequences, 67 showed up in the CD4+ memory repertoires, with each one found in between one and five individuals. The original-framework classifier achieved a median bootstrapped AUC of almost 0.97 with a 95% CI of 0.76-1.00 on the Belgian cohort. The results were interpreted as suggesting that the CMV-associated TCR signature is largely present in the CD4+ memory repertoire. CMV serostatus prediction reached a median bootstrapped AUC of nearly 0.96 with the original framework and just under 0.93 with a US-trained random forest.

The CDR3 runs 16 residues from the cysteine to the phenylalanine. Only the CDR3 DNA stays, 48 bases, in frame from base 1. V is clipped by 0 bases and J by 0 bases, and the sequence between their germline boundaries is 9 bases long. CDR1 is given as WNHNN and CDR2 as SYGVQD, both from the germline V gene (reference sequence). Comments on this clone: What antigen it recognizes has not been identified. The input lacks base qualities; no much larger clone sits a single base away.

Genomic DNA was extracted from sorted cells with the Quick-DNA Microprep Kit. Amplification of TCRbeta DNA was done with the immunoSEQ hsTCRbeta kit, following the protocol from the manufacturer. An Illumina MiSeq instrument was used to sequence the TCRbeta libraries. The original methods were these. Following removal of out-of-frame sequences, 2.3 million or so distinct TCRbeta sequences were retained, with an average of about 70,000 per individual. Each individual was scored according to the count of more than 150 previously reported CMV-associated TCRbeta sequences and the total productive distinct TCRbeta count. A beta-binomial model was reimplemented in Python, and scikit-learn random forests with default parameters were trained on US cohort data. On the Belgian cohort, classifier performance was reported as the median AUC, along with percentile confidence intervals, across 10,000 bootstrap iterations. What TCRdb holds here is the immuneACCESS table cut down to in-frame rearrangements. Part of the clones is not present; checked against another copy, under half of the missing clones reflect an unresolved V gene, and the others are unexplained. The V and J calls and the clone size are those of that table, but D and trimming were determined from the DNA. This sample lists 50,000 to 60,000 clones; about four fifths were detected once. The ten largest account for approximately 1.9% of the sample.

A FACSAria II was used to sort memory CD4+ T cells, defined as single viable CD3+CD4+CD8-CD45RO+ cells. CMV serostatus was determined with a Roche Elecsys assay detecting serum IgG against CMV pp150, pp28, p38 and p52. Following thawing, total CD4+ T cells were enriched through positive selection using CD4 magnetic microbeads. The samples came from a different study that was designed specifically to examine the CD4+ T cell memory repertoire. Peripheral blood mononuclear cells were isolated and cryopreserved according to standard operating procedures, and serum was stored at -80 degrees C. The staining used CD3-PerCP (BW264/56), CD4-APC (RPA-T4), CD45RO-PE (UCHT1) and CD8-Pacific Orange (3B5) antibodies, and Sytox blue was used to exclude non-viable cells.

The source material was memory CD4+ T cells from blood. The chain is made from TRBV10-1 and TRBJ1-5; a confident D gene designation cannot be given. The TCR comes from an adult in good health and CMV-seropositive. In nucleotide form, the sequence is TGCGCCAGCAGTGAGTCGAGGTGGGATAGCAATCAGCCCCAGCATTTT. The resulting protein is CASSESRWDSNQPQHF.